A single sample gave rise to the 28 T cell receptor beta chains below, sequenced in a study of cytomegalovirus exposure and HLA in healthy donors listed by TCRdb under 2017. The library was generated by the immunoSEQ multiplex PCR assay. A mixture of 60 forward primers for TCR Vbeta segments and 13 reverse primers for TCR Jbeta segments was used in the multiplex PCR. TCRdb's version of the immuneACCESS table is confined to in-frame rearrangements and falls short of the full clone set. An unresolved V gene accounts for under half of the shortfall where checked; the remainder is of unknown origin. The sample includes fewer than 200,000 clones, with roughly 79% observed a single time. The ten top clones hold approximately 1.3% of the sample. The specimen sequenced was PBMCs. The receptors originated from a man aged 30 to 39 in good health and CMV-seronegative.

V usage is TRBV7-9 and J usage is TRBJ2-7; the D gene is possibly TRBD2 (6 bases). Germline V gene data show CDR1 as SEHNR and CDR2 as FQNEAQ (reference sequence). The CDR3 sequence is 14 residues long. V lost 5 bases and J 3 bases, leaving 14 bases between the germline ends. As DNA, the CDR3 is TGTGCCAGCAGCCCTGACGGGGGTAACTACGAGCAGTACTTC. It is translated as CASSPDGGNYEQYF.

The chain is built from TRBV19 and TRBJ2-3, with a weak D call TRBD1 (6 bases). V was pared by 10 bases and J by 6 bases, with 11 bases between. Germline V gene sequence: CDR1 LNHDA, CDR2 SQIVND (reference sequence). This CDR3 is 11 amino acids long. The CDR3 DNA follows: TGTGCCACCAATACAGGGGATACGCAGTATTTT. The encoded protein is CATNTGDTQYF. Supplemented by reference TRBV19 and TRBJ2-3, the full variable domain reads DGGITQSPKYLFRKEGQNVTLSCEQNLNHDAMYWYRQDPGQGLRLIYYSQIVNDFQKGDIAEGYSVSREKKESFPLTVTSAQKNPTAFYLCATNTGDTQYFGPGTRLTVL.

The CDR3 coding sequence is TGTGCCAGCAGCTTAGCGGCCACAGACTATGGCTACACCTTC. Translating gives CASSLAATDYGYTF. This chain connects TRBV11-1 to TRBJ1-2; the D is unclear. The CDR3 totals 14 residues. Germline V lookup: CDR1 SGHAT, CDR2 FQDESV (reference sequence). Trimming stripped 0 bases from V and 3 bases from J, with 8 bases between. The full variable domain, rest sourced from reference TRBV11-1 and TRBJ1-2, is EAEVAQSPRYKITEKSQAVAFWCDPISGHATLYWYRQILGQGPELLVQFQDESVVDDSQLPKDRFSAERLKGVDSTLKIQPAELGDSAMYLCASSLAATDYGYTFGSGTRLTVV.

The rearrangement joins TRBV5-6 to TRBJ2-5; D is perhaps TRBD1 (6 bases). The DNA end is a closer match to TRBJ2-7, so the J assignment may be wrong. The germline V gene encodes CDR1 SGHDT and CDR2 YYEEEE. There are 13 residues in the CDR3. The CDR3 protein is CASSLGTDYEQYF. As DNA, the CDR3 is TGTGCCAGCAGCTTGGGGACAGACTACGAGCAGTACTTC.

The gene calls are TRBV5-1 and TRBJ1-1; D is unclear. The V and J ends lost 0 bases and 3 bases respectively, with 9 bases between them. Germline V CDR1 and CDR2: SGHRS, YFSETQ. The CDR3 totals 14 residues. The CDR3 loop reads CASSLDVGDTEAFF. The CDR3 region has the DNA TGCGCCAGCAGCTTGGATGTGGGAGACACTGAAGCTTTCTTT. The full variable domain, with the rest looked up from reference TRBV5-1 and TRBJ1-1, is KAGVTQTPRYLIKTRGQQVTLSCSPISGHRSVSWYQQTPGQGLQFLFEYFSETQRNKGNFPGRFSGRQFSNSRSEMNVSTLELGDSALYLCASSLDVGDTEAFFGQGTRLTVV.

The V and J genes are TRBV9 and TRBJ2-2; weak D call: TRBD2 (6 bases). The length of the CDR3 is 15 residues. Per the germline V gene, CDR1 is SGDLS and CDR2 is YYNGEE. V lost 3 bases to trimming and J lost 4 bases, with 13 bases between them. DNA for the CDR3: TGTGCCAGCAGCGCCCATTTCGGGGGCACCGGGGAGCTGTTTTTT. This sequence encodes CASSAHFGGTGELFF.

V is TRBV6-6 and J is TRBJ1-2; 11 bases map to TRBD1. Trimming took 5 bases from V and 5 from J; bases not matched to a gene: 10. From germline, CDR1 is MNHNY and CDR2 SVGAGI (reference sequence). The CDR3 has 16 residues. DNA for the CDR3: TGTGCCAGCAGTATACCTGGGACAGGGGGTTTATATGGCTACACCTTC. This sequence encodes CASSIPGTGGLYGYTF.

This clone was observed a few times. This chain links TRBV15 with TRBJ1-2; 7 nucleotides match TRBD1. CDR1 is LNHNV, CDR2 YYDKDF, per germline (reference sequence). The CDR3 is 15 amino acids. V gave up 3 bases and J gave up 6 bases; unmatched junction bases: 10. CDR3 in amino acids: CATSSPRGDNNGYTF. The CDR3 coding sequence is TGTGCCACCAGCAGTCCCAGGGGGGACAACAATGGCTACACCTTC.

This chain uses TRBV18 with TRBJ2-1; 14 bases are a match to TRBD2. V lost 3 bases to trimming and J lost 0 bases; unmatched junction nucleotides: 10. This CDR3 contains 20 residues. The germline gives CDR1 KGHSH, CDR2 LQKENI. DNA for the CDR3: TGTGCCAGCTCACCCGCGGGACTAGCGGGGGCCCGAAGCTCCTACAATGAGCAGTTCTTC. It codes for CASSPAGLAGARSSYNEQFF.

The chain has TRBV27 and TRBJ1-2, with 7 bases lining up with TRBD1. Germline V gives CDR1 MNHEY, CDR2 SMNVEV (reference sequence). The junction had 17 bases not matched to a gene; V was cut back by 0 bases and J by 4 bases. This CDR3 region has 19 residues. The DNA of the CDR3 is TGTGCCAGCAGTTTATCTGGGCTGGGGGGACAGAGGGGGTCCTATGGCTACACCTTC. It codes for CASSLSGLGGQRGSYGYTF.

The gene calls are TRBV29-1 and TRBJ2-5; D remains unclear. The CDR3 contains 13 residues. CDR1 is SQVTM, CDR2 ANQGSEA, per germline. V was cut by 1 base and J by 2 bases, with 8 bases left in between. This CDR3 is CSVEVRLQETQYF. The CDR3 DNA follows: TGCAGCGTTGAAGTTAGACTTCAAGAGACCCAGTACTTC.

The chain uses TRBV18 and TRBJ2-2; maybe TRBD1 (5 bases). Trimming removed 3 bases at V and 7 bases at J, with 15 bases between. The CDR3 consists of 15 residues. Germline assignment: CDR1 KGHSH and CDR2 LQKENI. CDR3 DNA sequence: TGTGCCAGCTCACCTGTGCGACAGCGCCACGGGGAGCTGTTTTTT. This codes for CASSPVRQRHGELFF.

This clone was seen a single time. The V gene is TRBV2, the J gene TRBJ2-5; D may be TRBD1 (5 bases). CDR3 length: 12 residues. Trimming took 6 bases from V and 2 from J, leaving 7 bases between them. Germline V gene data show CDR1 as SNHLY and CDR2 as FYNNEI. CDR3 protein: CASRDRQETQYF. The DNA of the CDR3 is TGTGCCAGCAGAGACAGACAAGAGACCCAGTACTTC.

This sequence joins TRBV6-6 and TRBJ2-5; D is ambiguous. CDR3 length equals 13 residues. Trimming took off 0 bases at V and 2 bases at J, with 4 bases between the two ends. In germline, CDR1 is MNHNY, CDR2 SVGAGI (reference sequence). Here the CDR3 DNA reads TGTGCCAGCAGTTACTCCGGTCAAGAGACCCAGTACTTC. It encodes CASSYSGQETQYF.

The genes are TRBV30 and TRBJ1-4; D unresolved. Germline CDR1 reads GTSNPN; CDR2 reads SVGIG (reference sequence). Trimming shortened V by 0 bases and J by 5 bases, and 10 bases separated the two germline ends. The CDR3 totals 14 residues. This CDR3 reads CAWSVRRGNEKLFF. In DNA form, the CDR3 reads TGTGCCTGGAGTGTACGCCGGGGAAATGAAAAACTGTTTTTT.

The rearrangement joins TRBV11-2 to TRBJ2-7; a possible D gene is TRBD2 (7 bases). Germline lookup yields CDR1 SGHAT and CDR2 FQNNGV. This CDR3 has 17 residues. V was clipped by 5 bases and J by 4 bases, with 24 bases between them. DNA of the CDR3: TGTGCCAGCAGCAATGAAGGGGGGGCTCCGGCAAATTACGAGCAGTACTTC. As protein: CASSNEGGAPANYEQYF.

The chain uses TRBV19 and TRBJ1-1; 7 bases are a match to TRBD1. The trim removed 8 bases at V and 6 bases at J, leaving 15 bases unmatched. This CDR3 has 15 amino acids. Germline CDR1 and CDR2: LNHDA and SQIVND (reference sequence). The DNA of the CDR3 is TGTGCCAGTCATGAAAATACAGGGGTCTCAGCTGAAGCTTTCTTT. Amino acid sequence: CASHENTGVSAEAFF.

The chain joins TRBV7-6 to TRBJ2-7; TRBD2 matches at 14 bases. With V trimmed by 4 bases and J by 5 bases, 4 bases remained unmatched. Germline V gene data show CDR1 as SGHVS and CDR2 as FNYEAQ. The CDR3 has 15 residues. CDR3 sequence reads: CASSSGLAGAHEQYF. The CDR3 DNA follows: TGTGCCAGCAGCTCGGGACTAGCGGGAGCCCACGAGCAGTACTTC.

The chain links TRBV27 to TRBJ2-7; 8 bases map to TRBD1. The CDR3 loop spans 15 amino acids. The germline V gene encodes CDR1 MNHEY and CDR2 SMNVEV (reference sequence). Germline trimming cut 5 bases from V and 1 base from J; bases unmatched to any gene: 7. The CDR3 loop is CASSTPGTGSYEQYF. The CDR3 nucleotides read TGTGCCAGCAGTACCCCCGGGACAGGTTCCTACGAGCAGTACTTC.

CDR3 DNA: TGCGCCAGCAGCCAAGAGGGTAGAGGTAATGAAAAACTGTTTTTT. Its protein is CASSQEGRGNEKLFF. The chain combines TRBV4-3 with TRBJ1-4; D remains ambiguous. The V gene's germline CDR1 is LGHNA and CDR2 YSLEER. This CDR3 contains 15 residues. V lost 0 bases and J 4 bases, leaving 9 bases between the germline ends.

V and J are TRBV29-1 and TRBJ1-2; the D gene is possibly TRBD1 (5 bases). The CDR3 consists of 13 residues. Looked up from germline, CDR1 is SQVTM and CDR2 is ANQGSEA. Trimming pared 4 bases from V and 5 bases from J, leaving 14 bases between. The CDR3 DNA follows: TGCAGCGTTGGGGGGAGCGGGTTATATGGCTACACCTTC. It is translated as CSVGGSGLYGYTF.

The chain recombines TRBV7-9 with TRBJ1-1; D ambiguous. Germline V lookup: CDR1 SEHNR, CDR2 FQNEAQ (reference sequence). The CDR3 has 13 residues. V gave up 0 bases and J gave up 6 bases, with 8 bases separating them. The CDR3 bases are TGTGCCAGCAGCTTAGCGGGAGTAGCTGAAGCTTTCTTT. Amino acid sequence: CASSLAGVAEAFF.

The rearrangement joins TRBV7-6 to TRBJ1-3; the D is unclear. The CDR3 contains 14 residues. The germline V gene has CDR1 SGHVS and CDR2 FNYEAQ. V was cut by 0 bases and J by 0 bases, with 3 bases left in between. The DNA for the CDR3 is TGTGCCAGCAGCTTAGCCCTCTCTGGAAACACCATATATTTT. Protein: CASSLALSGNTIYF.

The CDR3 nucleotides are TGTGCCAGCAGTTACTTCGCAGGGCCAACTAATGAAAAACTGTTTTTT. This sequence encodes CASSYFAGPTNEKLFF. J is TRBJ1-4 and V is TRBV6-6; possible D gene TRBD1, 5 bases. Trimming cost V 1 base and J 0 bases, with 9 bases left between them. The CDR3 covers 16 residues. The germline gives CDR1 MNHNY, CDR2 SVGAGI (reference sequence).

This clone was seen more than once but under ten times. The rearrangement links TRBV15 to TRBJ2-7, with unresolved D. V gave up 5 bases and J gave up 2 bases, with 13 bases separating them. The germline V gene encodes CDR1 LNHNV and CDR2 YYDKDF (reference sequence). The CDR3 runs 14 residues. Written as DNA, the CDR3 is TGTGCCACCAGCCCGCCCTCCGCAGCCTACGAGCAGTACTTC. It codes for CATSPPSAAYEQYF.

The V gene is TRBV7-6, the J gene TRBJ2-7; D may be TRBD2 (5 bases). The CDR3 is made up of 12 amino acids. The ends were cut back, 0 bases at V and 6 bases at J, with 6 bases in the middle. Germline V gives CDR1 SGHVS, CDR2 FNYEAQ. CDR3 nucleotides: TGTGCCAGCAGCTTAGCTGGGAGCGAGCAGTACTTC. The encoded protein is CASSLAGSEQYF.

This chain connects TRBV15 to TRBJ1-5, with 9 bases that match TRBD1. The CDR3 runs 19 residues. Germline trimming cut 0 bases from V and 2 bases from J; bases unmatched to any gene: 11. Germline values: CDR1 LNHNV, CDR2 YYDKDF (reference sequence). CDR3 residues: CATSRDKEGQGGRNQPQHF. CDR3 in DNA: TGTGCCACCAGCAGAGATAAGGAGGGACAGGGTGGACGCAATCAGCCCCAGCATTTT.

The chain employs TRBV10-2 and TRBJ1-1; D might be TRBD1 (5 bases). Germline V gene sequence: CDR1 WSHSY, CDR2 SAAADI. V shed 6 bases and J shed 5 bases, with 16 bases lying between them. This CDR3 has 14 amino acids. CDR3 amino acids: CASSLMTGVTEAFF. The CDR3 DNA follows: TGCGCCAGCAGCCTGATGACGGGGGTAACTGAAGCTTTCTTT.